This T cell receptor beta chain was recorded in a study of control samples from healthy donors and cancer patients. Germline CDR1 is MNHEY and CDR2 is SVGAGI. The CDR3 has 15 residues. The V gene lost 5 bases and the J gene lost 8 bases, with 22 bases spanning the gap. Clones were read by immunoSEQ multiplex PCR, and TCRdb kept only the in-frame ones, dropping some. The sample includes roughly 150,000 clones, around 88% of them seen just once. The clonotype was recovered from a man aged 18 to 30 in good health. Source material: blood. The chain recombines TRBV6-5 with TRBJ2-7; TRBD2 might be the D (6 bases). The CDR3 DNA is TGTGCCAGCAGTCCCACCGGGCTAGTGGGGAGGAAGCAGTACTTC. Its protein product is CASSPTGLVGRKQYF.